This paragraph reports one T cell receptor beta chain. The antigen is unknown. This entry is derived from a study of T cell clonotyping in hematopoietic cell transplantation. Study-wide results and caveats: At the given depth, recipient repertoires were over 95% de novo clonotypes. No sorting was done, leaving CD4 and CD8 contributions mixed.

Profiled with immunoSEQ multiplex PCR; TCRdb holds only in-frame clones, not every one. Of 40,000 to 55,000 clones in the sample, roughly 94% were seen once. The sequence came from a woman aged 45-65 years in good health. Some clones in this sample may be carry-over from other donors' samples. Sequencing was carried out using peripheral blood mononuclear cells.

The CDR3, as DNA: TGTGCCAGCAGCTTCTACATCTCTGGGGCCAACGTCCTGACTTTC. Translated: CASSFYISGANVLTF. This chain joins TRBV5-4 and TRBJ2-6; D unresolved. Germline V gene sequence: CDR1 SGHNT, CDR2 YYREEE (reference sequence). Trimming stripped 2 bases from V and 0 bases from J, with 6 bases between. This CDR3 has 15 residues.